These 25 T cell receptor beta chains were all obtained from the same sample, sequenced in a study of T cell responses to AZD1222 COVID-19 vaccine (dated by TCRdb to the early 2020s). The method behind the library was the immunoSEQ multiplex PCR assay. Entries here come from immuneACCESS through TCRdb and include only in-frame sequences with V and J called. Some clones fail to appear in such tables; in the studies checked, an unresolved V gene covers under half of the shortfall, and the cause of the remainder is unknown. This sample lists 85,000 to 100,000 clones; just over 90% were detected once. The leading ten clones occupy approximately 9% of the sample. The time point label of this sample denotes: about 28 days (+/-7) after the second vaccine dose. Sequenced material: peripheral blood, taken 28 days after the second AZD1222 dose. The receptors derive from an adult who received the AZD1222 COVID-19 vaccine.

This chain connects TRBV27 to TRBJ2-1; maybe TRBD2 (6 bases). Trimming cost V 6 bases and J 10 bases, with 13 bases left between them. Per germline, CDR1 MNHEY and CDR2 SMNVEV (reference sequence). The CDR3 consists of 12 residues. CDR3 sequence (DNA): TGTGCCAGCAGCCCCCGGGGGTTAGAGCAGTTCTTC. Translating it yields CASSPRGLEQFF.

CDR3 nucleotides: TGTGCCAGCAGCTTAGATCCAGGGTCACAAGAGACCCAGTACTTC. Its translation: CASSLDPGSQETQYF. The rearrangement uses TRBV11-2 and TRBJ2-5; the D gene is possibly TRBD1 (5 bases). In germline, CDR1 is SGHAT, CDR2 FQNNGV. Trimming removed 0 bases from V and 2 bases from J, with 10 bases in between. The CDR3 runs 15 residues. The variable domain in full, with the rest retrieved from reference TRBV11-2 and TRBJ2-5, is EAGVAQSPRYKIIEKRQSVAFWCNPISGHATLYWYQQILGQGPKLLIQFQNNGVVDDSQLPKDRFSAERLKGVDSTLKIQPAKLEDSAVYLCASSLDPGSQETQYFGPGTRLLVL.

The chain is built from TRBV10-1 and TRBJ1-1; tentatively, D is TRBD1 (6 bases). CDR1 is WNHNN and CDR2 is SYGVQD in the germline V gene (reference sequence). V was cut by 5 bases and J by 5 bases, with 12 bases left in between. CDR3 length: 13 amino acids. CDR3 coding DNA: TGCGCCAGCAGTCAGTACAGGGAGACTGAAGCTTTCTTT. As protein: CASSQYRETEAFF.

The chain is built from TRBV28 and TRBJ2-7, with D tentatively TRBD1 (6 bases). The germline CDR1 and CDR2 sequences are MDHEN and SYDVKM. The CDR3 loop spans 14 amino acids. Trimming shortened V by 5 bases and J by 4 bases, and 15 bases separated the two germline ends. CDR3 region: CASSRLTGLYEQYF. In DNA form, the CDR3 reads TGTGCCAGCAGTCGGCTGACAGGTCTGTACGAGCAGTACTTC.

The chain joins TRBV18 to TRBJ1-2, with D maybe TRBD1 (5 bases). This CDR3 spans 17 amino acids. Germline values: CDR1 KGHSH, CDR2 LQKENI. Trimming left V 1 base short and J 3 bases short, with 18 bases between. The CDR3 spells CASSPQRRDLVDYGYTF. The CDR3 region has the DNA TGTGCCAGCTCACCACAACGCCGGGACTTAGTAGACTATGGCTACACCTTC.

The V call is TRBV7-8, the J call TRBJ1-5, with 7 bases matching TRBD1. The CDR3 loop spans 19 amino acids. The junction had 13 bases not matched to a gene; V was cut back by 2 bases and J by 0 bases. Germline V gives CDR1 SGHVS, CDR2 FQNEAQ. CDR3 region: CASSLFEQGRGYSNQPQHF. In DNA, the CDR3 is TGTGCCAGCAGCTTATTCGAACAGGGGCGGGGATATAGCAATCAGCCCCAGCATTTT.

V usage is TRBV27 and J usage is TRBJ1-5; TRBD1 agrees at 7 bases. Trimming cost V 6 bases and J 6 bases; bases outside gene matches: 5. This CDR3 spans 13 amino acids. Germline V lookup: CDR1 MNHEY, CDR2 SMNVEV (reference sequence). Written as DNA, the CDR3 is TGTGCCAGCAGCGACAGGGTAGGTCAGCCCCAGCATTTT. Residues: CASSDRVGQPQHF.

The V and J genes are TRBV7-8 and TRBJ2-7, with 9 bases matching TRBD2. The CDR3 has 14 residues. Germline CDR1 is SGHVS and CDR2 is FQNEAQ. With 5 bases clipped from V and 5 bases from J, the junction kept 7 bases outside the gene matches. The CDR3 spells CASSRTSDLHEQYF. CDR3 bases: TGTGCCAGCAGCCGGACTAGCGATTTACACGAGCAGTACTTC. The full variable domain, in which reference TRBV7-8 and TRBJ2-7 provide the parts outside the CDR3, is GAGVSQSPRYKVAKRGQDVALRCDPISGHVSLFWYQQALGQGPEFLTYFQNEAQLDKSGLPSDRFFAERPEGSVSTLKIQRTQQEDSAVYLCASSRTSDLHEQYFGPGTRLTVT.

Regarding this clone: Other DNA sequences within the sample encode an identical CDR3. The chain uses TRBV28 and TRBJ2-2; 13 positions agree with TRBD2. The CDR3 is made up of 15 amino acids. The germline gives CDR1 MDHEN, CDR2 SYDVKM. V was clipped by 6 bases and J by 6 bases; unmatched bases: 4. The CDR3 DNA is TGTGCCAGCAGCCTAGGACTAGCGGGAGCCGGGGAGCTGTTTTTT. This sequence encodes CASSLGLAGAGELFF.

The rearrangement joins TRBV14 to TRBJ1-3; the D is unclear. Trimming pared 2 bases from V and 4 bases from J, leaving 9 bases between. The CDR3 has 14 residues. Germline CDR1 and CDR2: SGHDN and FVKESK. The CDR3 loop reads CASSQSVRGNTIYF. CDR3 in DNA: TGTGCCAGCAGCCAATCGGTCAGAGGAAACACCATATATTTT.

This chain uses TRBV6-2 or TRBV6-3 with TRBJ2-7, with a weak D call TRBD2 (5 bases). This CDR3 is 15 amino acids long. Trimming removed 2 bases from V and 3 bases from J, with 14 bases in between. Germline CDR1 is MNHEY and CDR2 is SVGEGT. CDR3 region: CASSYPDSEDYEQYF. In nucleotides, the CDR3 is TGTGCCAGCAGTTACCCAGATTCGGAGGACTACGAGCAGTACTTC.

The V gene is TRBV7-8, the J gene TRBJ1-2, with D tentatively TRBD1 (5 bases). The CDR3 extends over 14 amino acids. The germline V and J ends were trimmed by 0 bases and 8 bases, with 13 bases remaining between them. In germline, CDR1 is SGHVS, CDR2 FQNEAQ. CDR3 region: CASSLATESRGYTF. The CDR3 DNA follows: TGTGCCAGCAGCTTAGCGACAGAGAGTAGAGGCTACACCTTC.

The gene calls are TRBV5-1 and TRBJ2-3; D possibly matches TRBD1 or TRBD2 (5 bases each). Germline CDR1 reads SGHRS; CDR2 reads YFSETQ. CDR3 length equals 13 residues. The ends were cut back, 4 bases at V and 2 bases at J, with 8 bases in the middle. CDR3 sequence: CASSGTVTDTQYF. CDR3 nucleotide sequence: TGCGCCAGCAGCGGGACGGTCACAGATACGCAGTATTTT. Together with reference TRBV5-1 and TRBJ2-3, the CDR3 gives the full variable domain: KAGVTQTPRYLIKTRGQQVTLSCSPISGHRSVSWYQQTPGQGLQFLFEYFSETQRNKGNFPGRFSGRQFSNSRSEMNVSTLELGDSALYLCASSGTVTDTQYFGPGTRLTVL.

V and J are TRBV28 and TRBJ2-1; 7 nucleotides line up with TRBD1. This CDR3 has 15 residues. J gave up 0 bases and V 4 bases, and 3 bases lay outside the gene matches. Germline V gives CDR1 MDHEN, CDR2 SYDVKM. As DNA, the CDR3 is TGTGCCAGCAGTTCGACAGGGAGCTCCTACAATGAGCAGTTCTTC. As protein: CASSSTGSSYNEQFF.

In nucleotides, the CDR3 is TGTGCCTGGAGTCTAACGAGCCAGGGGGTTAAGCAGTACTTC. This encodes CAWSLTSQGVKQYF. V and J are TRBV30 and TRBJ2-7; 7 bases fit TRBD1. J lost 8 bases, V lost 2 bases, and 12 bases had no gene match. This CDR3 spans 14 amino acids. In germline, CDR1 is GTSNPN, CDR2 SVGIG (reference sequence).

Only one count was recorded for this clone. J is TRBJ2-5 and V is TRBV10-3; 7 positions match TRBD1. The trim removed 7 bases at V and 3 bases at J, leaving 5 bases unmatched. There are 13 residues in the CDR3. Germline lookup yields CDR1 ENHRY and CDR2 SYGVKD. The CDR3 loop is CAITPGTEETQYF. CDR3 DNA: TGTGCCATCACTCCGGGGACAGAAGAGACCCAGTACTTC.

This chain joins TRBV24-1 and TRBJ1-4, with a possible D match to TRBD1 (5 bases). The V and J ends lost 5 bases and 1 base respectively, with 16 bases between them. Germline V lookup: CDR1 KGHDR, CDR2 SFDVKD. The CDR3 is 17 residues long. The CDR3 bases are TGTGCCACCAGTGTGGGCAGGGCTTTTGTAACTAATGAAAAACTGTTTTTT. Translating gives CATSVGRAFVTNEKLFF.

This chain connects TRBV10-3 to TRBJ1-1, with no clear D. V was shortened by 6 bases and J by 2 bases, with 4 bases between the two germline ends. This CDR3 spans 11 amino acids. Germline V gives CDR1 ENHRY, CDR2 SYGVKD. Here the CDR3 DNA reads TGTGCCATCAGAGACAACACTGAAGCTTTCTTT. This gives the protein CAIRDNTEAFF.

The chain links TRBV28 to TRBJ1-5; maybe TRBD1 (5 bases). The CDR3 is 14 amino acids. The V and J ends lost 2 bases and 2 bases respectively, with 7 bases between them. CDR1 MDHEN and CDR2 SYDVKM come from the germline V gene. CDR3: CASSLRGGNQPQHF. The CDR3 DNA sequence: TGTGCCAGCAGTTTAAGGGGCGGCAATCAGCCCCAGCATTTT.

The chain recombines TRBV7-8 with TRBJ2-1, with 8 bases matching TRBD2. CDR1 and CDR2 (germline): SGHVS, FQNEAQ. Unmatched junction bases numbered 6, after V lost 4 bases and J lost 7 bases. The length of the CDR3 is 14 residues. CDR3 nucleotide sequence: TGTGCCAGCAGCTGGGATAGCGGGAAAAATGAGCAGTTCTTC. Residues: CASSWDSGKNEQFF.

CDR3 sequence (DNA): TGTGCCAGCAGTGCCACCAGGGTGAGTCGGTCCTACGAGCAGTACTTC. It is translated as CASSATRVSRSYEQYF. The V call is TRBV6-1, the J call TRBJ2-7; possibly TRBD1 for D (5 bases). The CDR3 runs 16 residues. V was clipped by 4 bases and J by 1 base, with 17 bases between them. In germline, CDR1 is MNHNS, CDR2 SASEGT.

This sequence joins TRBV12-3 or TRBV12-4 and TRBJ1-1, with D perhaps TRBD1 (5 bases). The CDR3 extends over 13 amino acids. Trimming pared 6 bases from V and 0 bases from J, leaving 8 bases between. In DNA, the CDR3 is TGTGCCAGCAGGCAACAGGTGAACACTGAAGCTTTCTTT. It is translated as CASRQQVNTEAFF.

V usage is TRBV6-1 and J usage is TRBJ2-1; D remains ambiguous. CDR1 and CDR2 from the germline V gene are MNHNS and SASEGT. This CDR3 has 16 amino acids. V was trimmed by 4 bases and J by 2 bases, leaving 15 bases between them. The CDR3 DNA reads TGTGCCAGCAGTGCGACCTCGGCAACTACCTACAATGAGCAGTTCTTC. Translated, it gives CASSATSATTYNEQFF.

The genes are TRBV6-5 and TRBJ2-2; 7 bases line up with TRBD1. Germline V gene sequence: CDR1 MNHEY, CDR2 SVGAGI. The CDR3 is 12 amino acids. Losses at the gene ends were 5 bases for V and 8 bases for J; bases not matched to a gene: 2. DNA for the CDR3: TGTGCCAGCAGTCACAGGGGTGGGGAGCTGTTTTTT. This encodes CASSHRGGELFF.

This chain joins TRBV19 and TRBJ1-1; D gene unclear. The V gene's germline CDR1 is LNHDA and CDR2 SQIVND (reference sequence). The CDR3 runs to 13 residues. V was cut by 1 base and J by 1 base, with 4 bases left in between. For the CDR3, the DNA is TGTGCCAGTAGTATAGCAGCGAACACTGAAGCTTTCTTT. Amino acids: CASSIAANTEAFF. Full variable domain (outside the CDR3, taken from reference TRBV19 and TRBJ1-1): DGGITQSPKYLFRKEGQNVTLSCEQNLNHDAMYWYRQDPGQGLRLIYYSQIVNDFQKGDIAEGYSVSREKKESFPLTVTSAQKNPTAFYLCASSIAANTEAFFGQGTRLTVV.